Detailed here is one TCR beta chain. The antigen is not known. Each CDR3 protein gets one entry after TCRdb re-called the reads with MiXCR. The sample has 150,000 to 200,000 distinct CDR3 sequences, about a tenth seen once. This specimen belongs to a study of T cell repertoires in cytomegalovirus infection. Study observations and caveats: Across the ex vivo response, the dominant clonotypes were HLA-C-restricted CMV-specific TCR beta clonotypes. Cumulated frequencies of public TCR beta families served to identify carriers of CMV plus the relevant HLA.

The specimen sequenced was PBMCs. The clonotype originates from a human donor in good health (CMV status not recorded). Some clones in this sample may be carry-over from other donors' samples.

The CDR3 DNA sequence: TGCGCCAGCAGCCCCTTCCACGGATTGGATGGCTACACCTTC. Protein product: CASSPFHGLDGYTF. V usage is TRBV4-1 and J usage is TRBJ1-2; D is unclear. Germline assignment: CDR1 MGHRA and CDR2 YSYEKL. The CDR3 is made up of 14 amino acids. Between the trimmed V and J ends, which lost 4 bases and 6 bases, there was a span of 15 bases.